This T cell receptor beta chain is from a study of identical twins. The V end lost 7 bases, the J end lost 3 bases, and 15 bases lay between the germline ends. The CDR3 totals 14 residues. Germline assignment: CDR1 MNHEY and CDR2 SVGEGT. TCRdb fed the 5' RACE reads into MiXCR, producing one record per CDR3 protein. The sample lists 450,000 or so distinct CDR3 sequences, approximately 25% occurring once. As to this clonotype: What it binds is unknown.

Study-wide findings and caveats: Invariant MAIT and iNKT cells may have partly biased zero-insertion analyses.

This sample also belongs to another study, concerning T cells expressing NK-cell markers. That work adds: One of the eight sequenced donors was seronegative, whereas the other seven were HCMV-seropositive.

The sequenced material came from CD4+ T cells sorted from blood. The TCR sequence derives from a woman aged 18-35 years in good health. V and J are TRBV6-2 or TRBV6-3 and TRBJ1-1; D is unresolved. This CDR3 reads CASIRPGTHTEAFF. Here the CDR3 DNA reads TGTGCCAGCATCCGACCCGGTACGCACACTGAAGCTTTCTTT.